This T cell receptor (beta chain) appears in the sequencing data of a study of T-cell memory formation after mild COVID-19. For the study at large: Clustering of TCRs was largely donor specific.

As to this clonotype: Its cognate antigen is unknown.

Study results and limitations: Clones that got smaller from day 15 to 85 had even CD4/CD8, while clones growing later tipped toward CD4+.

Libraries for TCRalpha and TCRbeta carried sample barcodes and unique molecular identifiers via 5'RACE. TCRdb fed the 5' RACE reads into MiXCR, producing one record per CDR3 protein. The sample lists almost 250,000 distinct CDR3 sequences, 15% occurring once. The specimen was PBMCs or a T cell subset sorted from them (not recorded which). The clonotype originates from an adult woman who had mild COVID-19 (a few samples of this study predate the infection). Cell type and time point are not known.

CDR3 in DNA: TGCGCCAGCAGCTTGGAGGGCAGGATTAACACTGAAGCTTTCTTT. As protein: CASSLEGRINTEAFF. The V and J genes are TRBV5-1 and TRBJ1-1; the D is unclear. CDR3 length: 15 amino acids. The germline V gene has CDR1 SGHRS and CDR2 YFSETQ. Trimming cost V 0 bases and J 2 bases, with 11 bases left between them.